This record concerns one T cell receptor (beta chain) sequence. The source of the sample is a study of spatial heterogeneity in lung cancer. The CDR3 is 15 amino acids. The germline V gene encodes CDR1 MDHEN and CDR2 SYDVKM. V was shortened by 2 bases and J by 5 bases, with 16 bases between the two germline ends. The time point was: sample taken at primary tumor resection. Researchers sequenced whole RNA taken from tumor, nontumor lung or frozen PBMC without sorting. One entry per CDR3 protein results from TCRdb running MiXCR on the 5' RACE reads. The profile shows about 12,000 distinct CDR3 sequences, 12% to 15% of them singletons.

This sequence was found in a male donor with early-stage non-small cell lung cancer. The sample here was PBMCs, taken at surgery. The rearrangement uses TRBV28 and TRBJ2-7, with D possibly TRBD1 on 6 matching bases. The CDR3 here is CASSLGGYRANEQYF. CDR3 nucleotide sequence: TGTGCCAGCAGTTTAGGGGGTTACAGGGCCAACGAGCAGTACTTC. Full variable domain (rest looked up from reference TRBV28 and TRBJ2-7): DVKVTQSSRYLVKRTGEKVFLECVQDMDHENMFWYRQDPGLGLRLIYFSYDVKMKEKGDIPEGYSVSREKKERFSLILESASTNQTSMYLCASSLGGYRANEQYFGPGTRLTVT.